One and the same sample provided the 8 T cell receptor beta chains below, sequenced in a study of PD-1 blockade in classical Hodgkin lymphoma. Time point defined: cycle 4 day 1 (C4D1), after 6 weeks of nivolumab. Relapses following autologous stem cell transplantation were seen in all patients, with brentuximab vedotin exposure varying. Produced via immunoSEQ multiplex PCR; TCRdb's table is partial and in-frame only. Counted here are tens of thousands of clones, around 90% occurring once; the ten biggest clones make up about 8.1%. The input for sequencing was peripheral blood mononuclear cells (PBMCs), taken before the fourth cycle of nivolumab. The receptors originated from a human donor with classical Hodgkin lymphoma.

V gene TRBV18 combines with J gene TRBJ1-6; D uncertain. Per the germline V gene, CDR1 is KGHSH and CDR2 is LQKENI. V was pared by 3 bases and J by 8 bases, with 11 bases between. CDR3 length: 14 amino acids. The CDR3 region is CASSPSGFDSPLHF. CDR3 DNA sequence: TGTGCCAGCTCACCGTCCGGGTTTGATTCACCCCTCCACTTT.

This rearrangement joins TRBV5-4 to TRBJ2-5, with 9 nucleotides matching TRBD2. The V gene's germline CDR1 is SGHNT and CDR2 YYREEE (reference sequence). The CDR3 spans 15 residues. V trimming: 4 bases; J trimming: 5 bases; junction bases outside the gene matches: 9. CDR3 protein: CASSLPRGGEETQYF. CDR3 bases: TGTGCCAGCAGCCTCCCGCGGGGGGGCGAGGAGACCCAGTACTTC.

The chain joins TRBV5-1 to TRBJ2-2; D might be TRBD1 (5 bases). CDR3 size: 14 residues. CDR1 and CDR2 from the germline V gene are SGHRS and YFSETQ. Deletions cut 4 bases from V and 1 base from J, with 8 bases between. CDR3 DNA: TGCGCCAGCAGCCCACAGGAGAACACCGGGGAGCTGTTTTTT. It encodes CASSPQENTGELFF.

V and J are TRBV27 and TRBJ2-5; tentative D call: TRBD2 (7 bases). This CDR3 comprises 14 residues. Germline lookup yields CDR1 MNHEY and CDR2 SMNVEV (reference sequence). V shed 6 bases and J shed 4 bases, with 15 bases lying between them. Written as DNA, the CDR3 is TGTGCCAGCAGCCGGGCGGGGGCGGCAGAGACCCAGTACTTC. Encoded protein: CASSRAGAAETQYF.

The rearrangement links TRBV7-3 to TRBJ2-7; the match to TRBD1 covers 10 bases. J lost 3 bases, V lost 4 bases, and 9 bases had no gene match. Germline CDR1 SGHTA, CDR2 FQGTGA. CDR3 size: 16 residues. The CDR3 sequence is CASSSSGDRGYYEQYF. As DNA, the CDR3 is TGTGCCAGCAGCTCAAGTGGGGACAGGGGTTACTACGAGCAGTACTTC.

This chain uses TRBV18 with TRBJ2-6; 10 bases match TRBD1. With V trimmed by 6 bases and J by 2 bases, 4 bases remained unmatched. Germline V lookup: CDR1 KGHSH, CDR2 LQKENI. The CDR3 consists of 16 residues. CDR3 bases: TGTGCCAGCTCTGGAGGGACAGGGGCTGGGGCCAACGTCCTGACTTTC. Its translation: CASSGGTGAGANVLTF.

The chain is built from TRBV5-1 and TRBJ2-7; D not certain. The CDR3 runs to 13 residues. Germline V gene data show CDR1 as SGHRS and CDR2 as YFSETQ. V shed 2 bases and J shed 5 bases, with 11 bases lying between them. CDR3 loop: CASSLSALDEQYF. The DNA of the CDR3 is TGCGCCAGCAGCTTATCAGCTCTGGACGAGCAGTACTTC.

Points on this clone: Different DNA sequences within this sample yield the same CDR3. J is TRBJ2-3 and V is TRBV5-1; 7 nucleotides align to TRBD1. The CDR3 spans 14 residues. Germline V gene data show CDR1 as SGHRS and CDR2 as YFSETQ. The junction had 2 bases not matched to a gene; V was cut back by 3 bases and J by 1 base. The CDR3 region is CASSSQGGTDTQYF. The CDR3 nucleotides read TGCGCCAGCAGCTCGCAGGGGGGCACAGATACGCAGTATTTT.